The next 13 T cell receptor beta chains were all read from a single sample in a study of T cell repertoires in cytomegalovirus infection. TCRdb ran MiXCR on the reads and lists one entry per CDR3 protein. The sample yields more than 75,000 distinct CDR3 sequences, around 3.5% seen once. The sample comprised PBMCs. The receptors derive from a human donor in good health (CMV status not recorded). Some clones in this sample may be carry-over from other donors' samples.

This clonotype was seen at least ten times. The chain employs TRBV7-8 and TRBJ1-6; the match to TRBD1 covers 8 bases. The CDR3 length is 15 residues. The germline V gene encodes CDR1 SGHVS and CDR2 FQNEAQ. Germline trimming cut 5 bases from V and 5 bases from J; bases unmatched to any gene: 5. CDR3 in amino acids: CASSQDRAHNSPLHF. The CDR3 DNA reads as TGTGCCAGCAGCCAGGACAGGGCCCATAATTCACCCCTCCACTTT.

This clonotype was counted ten times or more. This chain joins TRBV4-1 and TRBJ2-7; 7 nucleotides agree with TRBD2. This CDR3 region has 17 residues. V trimming: 0 bases; J trimming: 0 bases; junction bases outside the gene matches: 8. Germline loops: CDR1 MGHRA, CDR2 YSYEKL. The CDR3 reads CASSQEMGGYSSYEQYF. In DNA, the CDR3 is TGCGCCAGCAGCCAAGAAATGGGGGGGTATAGCTCCTACGAGCAGTACTTC.

This clonotype was observed many times. This rearrangement joins TRBV7-9 to TRBJ1-2; D perhaps matches TRBD1 (5 bases). Germline V gene lookup returns CDR1 SEHNR and CDR2 FQNEAQ (reference sequence). V lost 1 base and J lost 8, with 20 bases in between. The CDR3 length is 16 residues. CDR3 sequence reads: CASSLVGQGGVEGYTF. In nucleotides, the CDR3 is TGTGCCAGCAGCTTAGTGGGTCAGGGAGGTGTTGAAGGCTACACCTTC.

This clonotype was observed at least ten times. This chain links TRBV20-1 with TRBJ2-7; 10 bases are shared with TRBD1. CDR3 length: 15 residues. CDR1 and CDR2 (germline): DFQATT, SNEGSKA (reference sequence). The J segment lost 7 bases and the V segment lost 5 bases, leaving 14 bases of the junction unmatched. The CDR3 region has the DNA TGCAGTGCTGTATTACCGGGACAGGGGTCTGGTGAGCAGTACTTC. Its protein is CSAVLPGQGSGEQYF.

This clonotype was picked up many times. V usage is TRBV7-2 and J usage is TRBJ1-1, with 7 bases aligning to TRBD1. The CDR3 is 15 residues long. Per germline, CDR1 SGHTA and CDR2 FQGNSA. J lost 6 bases, V lost 5 bases, and 12 bases had no gene match. CDR3 bases: TGTGCCAGCAGCAAGAGAACAGGGGCATTGGCTGAAGCTTTCTTT. Translating it yields CASSKRTGALAEAFF.

This clonotype showed up many times. The chain links TRBV3-1 to TRBJ2-7, with TRBD2 identical over 8 bases. Trimming took 4 bases from V and 5 from J; bases not matched to a gene: 16. This CDR3 has 17 residues. CDR1 LGHDT and CDR2 YNNKEL come from the germline V gene (reference sequence). CDR3 sequence: CASSLRPHQRGLHEQYF. For the CDR3, the DNA is TGTGCCAGCAGCCTCCGCCCCCACCAGCGGGGGCTTCACGAGCAGTACTTC.

There are many counts of this clonotype. The chain links TRBV6-2 or TRBV6-3 to TRBJ2-1; D is possibly TRBD2 (5 bases). Germline V lookup: CDR1 MNHEY, CDR2 SVGEGT. CDR3 length equals 16 residues. V was trimmed by 5 bases and J by 0 bases, leaving 14 bases between them. CDR3 protein: CASSRSDLSSYNEQFF. CDR3 nucleotide sequence: TGTGCCAGCAGTCGCTCGGACTTGAGCTCCTACAATGAGCAGTTCTTC.

This clonotype was seen many times. The chain carries TRBV7-6 and TRBJ2-3; D is perhaps TRBD1 (6 bases). The V and J ends lost 3 bases and 2 bases respectively, with 15 bases between them. CDR1 and CDR2 (germline): SGHVS, FNYEAQ. The CDR3 length is 16 residues. CDR3 sequence: CASSLLGTNPTDTQYF. CDR3 bases: TGTGCCAGCAGCTTGTTAGGGACAAATCCCACAGATACGCAGTATTTT.

This clonotype was picked up many times. V and J are TRBV7-8 and TRBJ2-7; D is possibly TRBD1 (6 bases). CDR1 and CDR2 from the germline V gene are SGHVS and FQNEAQ. The CDR3 contains 15 residues. V lost 5 bases and J 2 bases, leaving 16 bases between the germline ends. The CDR3: CASSRGGVGTYEQYF. DNA of the CDR3: TGTGCCAGCAGCCGAGGGGGAGTTGGGACCTACGAGCAGTACTTC.

This clonotype was seen a handful of times. The chain has TRBV11-2 and TRBJ1-6; no firm D call. The germline V gene has CDR1 SGHAT and CDR2 FQNNGV. The CDR3 is made up of 14 amino acids. Trimming left V 1 base short and J 8 bases short, with 9 bases between. This chain's CDR3 is CASSLVRMDSPLHF. CDR3 in DNA: TGTGCCAGCAGCTTAGTCCGGATGGATTCACCCCTCCACTTT.

This clonotype showed up many times. The CDR3 region has the DNA TGTGCCAGCAGCTCCAACAGTATCTATAGCAATCAGCCCCAGCATTTT. Translating it yields CASSSNSIYSNQPQHF. This chain links TRBV7-8 with TRBJ1-5; D is unresolved. The germline V gene has CDR1 SGHVS and CDR2 FQNEAQ. Trimming took off 4 bases at V and 0 bases at J, with 13 bases between the two ends. CDR3 size: 16 residues.

Many counts were recorded for this clonotype. The chain is built from TRBV7-2 and TRBJ1-5, with a tentative D call TRBD1 (6 bases). The length of the CDR3 is 16 residues. Germline V gene data show CDR1 as SGHTA and CDR2 as FQGNSA. V shed 5 bases and J shed 1 base, with 15 bases lying between them. The chain's CDR3 is CASSPTGTLSNQPQHF. The DNA for the CDR3 is TGTGCCAGCAGCCCAACTGGGACACTGAGCAATCAGCCCCAGCATTTT.

Ten or more counts support this clonotype. V and J are TRBV29-1 and TRBJ1-4, with a weak D call TRBD1 (6 bases). Germline V lookup: CDR1 SQVTM, CDR2 ANQGSEA. CDR3 length: 10 residues. Trimming took 6 bases from V and 11 from J, leaving 10 bases between them. The chain's CDR3 is CSVAGEKLFF. The CDR3 nucleotides are TGCAGCGTCGCAGGGGAGAAACTGTTTTTT.